These 6 T cell receptor beta chains were all obtained from the same sample, sequenced in a study of T-cell reconstitution after alpha-beta-depleted transplantation in children. Unique molecular identifiers were incorporated when the TCRbeta library was constructed. TCRdb recomputed calls from the PCR reads with MiXCR, one row per CDR3 protein. The table records about 640,000 distinct CDR3 sequences, roughly 15% of them present only once. The sample here was PBMCs from the stem cell graft donor, taken from the stem cell graft. The receptors were sampled from a human donor who donated a stem cell graft to a child with acute myeloid leukemia.

The rearrangement joins TRBV7-2 to TRBJ2-1, with 7 bases lining up with TRBD1. This CDR3 is built from 15 residues. CDR1 and CDR2 from the germline V gene are SGHTA and FQGNSA. The V segment lost 1 base and the J segment 10 bases; nucleotides outside the gene matches: 10. CDR3 loop: CASSLGIAGGMEQFF. CDR3 nucleotides: TGTGCCAGCAGCTTAGGGATAGCAGGGGGTATGGAGCAGTTCTTC.

In its sample, this clonotype was seen a few times. V is TRBV5-6 and J is TRBJ2-1, with D unclear. In germline, CDR1 is SGHDT, CDR2 YYEEEE. V was pared by 4 bases and J by 5 bases, with 7 bases between. There are 12 residues in the CDR3. CDR3 in amino acids: CASSPFHNEQFF. CDR3 nucleotides: TGTGCCAGCAGCCCATTTCACAATGAGCAGTTCTTC.

V usage is TRBV29-1 and J usage is TRBJ1-2; D call uncertain. The germline gives CDR1 SQVTM, CDR2 ANQGSEA. CDR3 size: 9 residues. V gave up 3 bases and J gave up 8 bases, with 4 bases separating them. CDR3 protein: CSVDGGYTF. The CDR3 region has the DNA TGCAGCGTTGACGGCGGCTACACCTTC.

In its sample, this clonotype was seen a few times. The chain recombines TRBV7-2 with TRBJ2-5; D uncertain. The germline gives CDR1 SGHTA, CDR2 FQGNSA. CDR3 length: 14 residues. Trimming stripped 3 bases from V and 4 bases from J, with 12 bases between. CDR3 DNA sequence: TGTGCCAGCAGCTTCACCAGATTGAGAGAGACCCAGTACTTC. It specifies CASSFTRLRETQYF.

This clonotype came up many times. The genes are TRBV5-5 and TRBJ2-1; D remains ambiguous. Trimming took off 0 bases at V and 9 bases at J, with 4 bases between the two ends. Germline CDR1 reads SGHKS; CDR2 reads YYEKEE (reference sequence). The CDR3 is made up of 11 amino acids. The CDR3 DNA reads TGTGCCAGCAGCTTGGACGGTGAGCAGTTCTTC. Amino acids: CASSLDGEQFF.

The V and J genes are TRBV9 and TRBJ1-2; D perhaps matches TRBD1 (5 bases). Looked up from germline, CDR1 is SGDLS and CDR2 is YYNGEE. The V end lost 2 bases, the J end lost 7 bases, and 12 bases lay between the germline ends. There are 13 residues in the CDR3. This CDR3 reads CASSVGGWGGYTF. The CDR3 nucleotides read TGTGCCAGCAGCGTCGGGGGGTGGGGTGGCTACACCTTC.